This entry lists 27 T cell receptor beta chains sequenced from one sample in a study of memory CD4+ T cells and cytomegalovirus serostatus. Single viable CD3+CD4+CD8-CD45RO+ cells were sorted as the memory CD4+ T cells. TCRdb's copy holds only in-frame clones and misses some; the assay was immunoSEQ multiplex PCR. The repertoire has approximately 44,000 clones, around 80% of them found once; the top ten carry around 6%. The specimen was memory CD4+ T cells from blood. The receptors come from an adult in good health and CMV-seronegative.

The chain employs TRBV21-1 and TRBJ1-2; the DNA was not used to check the table's D call, TRBD1. TRBV21-1 is termed a pseudogene. The CDR3 spans 14 residues. CDR3 sequence reads: CASSDRDRNYGYTF. CDR3 coding DNA: TGTGCCAGCAGCGATAGGGACAGGAACTATGGCTACACCTTC.

There are a few counts of this clone. The chain has TRBV27 and TRBJ1-1; 9 bases map to TRBD1. The germline gives CDR1 MNHEY, CDR2 SMNVEV (reference sequence). The V and J ends lost 3 bases and 1 base, in that order; junction bases with no gene match: 0. This CDR3 has 14 residues. Here the CDR3 reads CASSLGQGNTEAFF. The CDR3 DNA is TGTGCCAGCAGTTTGGGACAGGGGAACACTGAAGCTTTCTTT.

The V call is TRBV28, the J call TRBJ2-5; D unresolved. This CDR3 has 12 amino acids. V lost 2 bases and J lost 9, with 10 bases in between. Germline CDR1 is MDHEN and CDR2 is SYDVKM. As DNA, the CDR3 is TGTGCCAGCAGTTTAACAGCGCCACCCCAGTACTTC. Translation gives CASSLTAPPQYF.

The CDR3 loop reads CASSQGGRASGYTDTQYF. Here the CDR3 DNA reads TGTGCCAGCAGCCAAGGTGGAAGGGCTAGCGGCTACACAGATACGCAGTATTTT. V and J are TRBV14 and TRBJ2-3; 7 bases map to TRBD2. Germline CDR1 reads SGHDN; CDR2 reads FVKESK. V gave up 1 base and J gave up 2 bases; unmatched junction bases: 12. There are 18 residues in the CDR3.

The chain couples TRBV7-2 to TRBJ1-5; no firm D call. Per the germline V gene, CDR1 is SGHTA and CDR2 is FQGNSA. This CDR3 is built from 16 residues. The germline V and J ends were trimmed by 5 bases and 6 bases, with 20 bases remaining between them. DNA of the CDR3: TGTGCCAGCAGCCCCGCGCTCGGTGTAGGTGGTCAGCCCCAGCATTTT. It specifies CASSPALGVGGQPQHF.

This clone was observed a few times. V usage is TRBV25-1 and J usage is TRBJ2-3, with 8 nucleotides matching TRBD2. The CDR3 has 13 amino acids. Germline lookup yields CDR1 MGHDK and CDR2 SYGVNS. V shed 6 bases, J shed 1 base, and the junction held 0 bases outside the gene matches. The CDR3: CASRLAGTDTQYF. CDR3 coding DNA: TGTGCCAGCAGACTAGCGGGCACAGATACGCAGTATTTT.

The rearrangement links TRBV4-3 to TRBJ1-1; D is possibly TRBD1 (5 bases). V shed 0 bases and J shed 3 bases, with 14 bases lying between them. The CDR3 is made up of 16 amino acids. From germline, CDR1 is LGHNA and CDR2 YSLEER. CDR3 DNA sequence: TGCGCCAGCAGCCAAGATCTGAGTGGGGACGACACTGAAGCTTTCTTT. Its translation is CASSQDLSGDDTEAFF.

This clone was detected once. The chain recombines TRBV11-2 with TRBJ2-7; TRBD1 might be the D (5 bases). The V gene lost 0 bases and the J gene lost 6 bases, with 12 bases spanning the gap. The CDR3 is made up of 14 amino acids. Germline CDR1 and CDR2: SGHAT and FQNNGV. CDR3 protein: CASSLDHGRGEQYF. Written as DNA, the CDR3 is TGTGCCAGCAGCTTAGATCATGGTAGGGGCGAGCAGTACTTC.

The chain employs TRBV10-3 and TRBJ2-2, with D uncertain. The V end lost 0 bases, the J end lost 7 bases, and 12 bases lay between the germline ends. Germline V lookup: CDR1 ENHRY, CDR2 SYGVKD. The CDR3 is 15 residues long. The CDR3 region is CAISESRLENGELFF. Written as DNA, the CDR3 is TGTGCCATCAGTGAGTCTAGGTTGGAGAACGGGGAGCTGTTTTTT.

The chain employs TRBV5-6 and TRBJ2-7; a possible D gene is TRBD2 (5 bases). Trimming shortened V by 5 bases and J by 5 bases, and 14 bases separated the two germline ends. This CDR3 has 13 amino acids. Germline CDR1 SGHDT, CDR2 YYEEEE. This chain's CDR3 is CASSRVTGNEQYF. The CDR3 nucleotides read TGTGCCAGCAGTCGGGTGACCGGGAACGAGCAGTACTTC.

CDR3 in amino acids: CASSLGFSDTEAFF. For the CDR3, the DNA is TGTGCCAGCAGTTTAGGGTTCAGTGACACTGAAGCTTTCTTT. V gene TRBV28 combines with J gene TRBJ1-1, with D uncertain. The germline gives CDR1 MDHEN, CDR2 SYDVKM. The CDR3 contains 14 residues. Between the trimmed V and J ends, which lost 2 bases and 3 bases, there was a span of 10 bases.

The J gene is TRBJ2-5, the V gene TRBV28, with TRBD2 matching 8 bases. J gave up 1 base and V 6 bases, and 10 bases lay outside the gene matches. Germline CDR1 MDHEN, CDR2 SYDVKM. This CDR3 has 16 residues. CDR3 protein: CASRAGTSHPQETQYF. The CDR3 DNA sequence: TGTGCCAGCAGGGCCGGGACTAGTCACCCCCAAGAGACCCAGTACTTC.

The gene calls are TRBV7-2 and TRBJ2-7, with 12 positions matching TRBD2. CDR3 length: 15 amino acids. The V gene's germline CDR1 is SGHTA and CDR2 FQGNSA. The V gene end was trimmed by 4 bases and the J gene end by 6 bases; junction bases not matched to a gene: 7. CDR3 sequence reads: CASSSGLAGLSEQYF. CDR3 DNA sequence: TGTGCCAGCAGCTCAGGACTAGCGGGACTTAGCGAGCAGTACTTC.

V and J are TRBV18 and TRBJ2-1; 7 bases align to TRBD1. This CDR3 is 14 amino acids long. V trimming: 2 bases; J trimming: 8 bases; junction bases outside the gene matches: 6. Germline loops: CDR1 KGHSH, CDR2 LQKENI. In DNA form, the CDR3 reads TGTGCCAGCTCACCAGGACAGGACGGCCATGAGCAGTTCTTC. It specifies CASSPGQDGHEQFF.

The genes are TRBV6-6 and TRBJ2-1, with D uncertain. V was cut by 5 bases and J by 10 bases, with 9 bases left in between. Germline loops: CDR1 MNHNY, CDR2 SVGAGI (reference sequence). The CDR3 loop spans 11 amino acids. The CDR3 region is CASSRVREQFF. For the CDR3, the DNA is TGTGCCAGCAGTAGGGTCCGAGAGCAGTTCTTC.

The chain couples TRBV15 to TRBJ1-1; 7 bases align to TRBD1. CDR1 and CDR2 from the germline V gene are LNHNV and YYDKDF (reference sequence). V gave up 5 bases and J gave up 5 bases; unmatched junction bases: 8. The CDR3 extends over 14 amino acids. The CDR3 region is CATSPTSGGTEAFF. The CDR3 nucleotides are TGTGCCACCAGCCCAACCTCAGGGGGAACTGAAGCTTTCTTT.

This chain uses TRBV7-2 with TRBJ1-4; D unclear. The germline gives CDR1 SGHTA, CDR2 FQGNSA. Trimming took 1 base from V and 3 from J, leaving 9 bases between them. The CDR3 loop spans 15 amino acids. The CDR3 sequence is CASSLGGRSNEKLFF. The CDR3 DNA is TGTGCCAGCAGCTTAGGTGGGAGGTCTAATGAAAAACTGTTTTTT. The complete variable domain, with remaining parts taken from reference TRBV7-2 and TRBJ1-4, reads GAGVSQSPSNKVTEKGKDVELRCDPISGHTALYWYRQSLGQGLEFLIYFQGNSAPDKSGLPSDRFSAERTGGSVSTLTIQRTQQEDSAVYLCASSLGGRSNEKLFFGSGTQLSVL.

The V call is TRBV5-4, the J call TRBJ2-1; no reliable D call. The germline V gene has CDR1 SGHNT and CDR2 YYREEE (reference sequence). CDR3 length: 13 amino acids. Trimming took 1 base from V and 6 from J, leaving 8 bases between them. CDR3 protein: CASSLKSFNEQFF. The CDR3 nucleotides read TGTGCCAGCAGCTTGAAAAGTTTCAATGAGCAGTTCTTC. Filled out from reference TRBV5-4 and TRBJ2-1, the complete variable domain reads ETGVTQSPTHLIKTRGQQVTLRCSSQSGHNTVSWYQQALGQGPQFIFQYYREEENGRGNFPPRFSGLQFPNYSSELNVNALELDDSALYLCASSLKSFNEQFFGPGTRLTVL.

This clone appeared a single time. Here the CDR3 DNA reads TGTGCCAGCAGTTATGGGGCCCTAACTAGCGCCGATGAGCAGTTCTTC. This translates into CASSYGALTSADEQFF. V and J are TRBV6-5 and TRBJ2-1, with TRBD2 matching 7 bases. Looked up from germline, CDR1 is MNHEY and CDR2 is SVGAGI. Unmatched junction bases numbered 13, after V lost 3 bases and J lost 8 bases. The CDR3 totals 16 residues.

The chain has TRBV7-2 and TRBJ2-5; the D gene is possibly TRBD2 (5 bases). Germline V lookup: CDR1 SGHTA, CDR2 FQGNSA. Trimming left V 5 bases short and J 4 bases short, with 14 bases between. The length of the CDR3 is 14 residues. The chain's CDR3 is CASSRRRLGETQYF. The CDR3 DNA follows: TGTGCCAGCAGCCGTCGGAGGTTGGGAGAGACCCAGTACTTC.

This clone was seen just once. The chain uses TRBV6-1 and TRBJ2-5; D not certain. This CDR3 region has 15 residues. V was shortened by 2 bases and J by 4 bases, with 14 bases between the two germline ends. Germline V gene lookup returns CDR1 MNHNS and CDR2 SASEGT. As DNA, the CDR3 is TGTGCCAGCAGTGAAACCGTCACGAGGAGAGAGACCCAGTACTTC. Residues: CASSETVTRRETQYF.

The chain recombines TRBV15 with TRBJ2-3; no firm D call. The CDR3 has 17 amino acids. With 5 bases removed from V and 2 bases from J, the gap between germline ends came to 20 bases. Germline V lookup: CDR1 LNHNV, CDR2 YYDKDF (reference sequence). CDR3 sequence (DNA): TGTGCCACCAGCCCGGGCCCCACTTCCCCACACACAGATACGCAGTATTTT. It codes for CATSPGPTSPHTDTQYF.

The chain carries TRBV11-2 and TRBJ2-2, with TRBD2 identical over 8 bases. The V gene end was trimmed by 2 bases and the J gene end by 4 bases; junction bases not matched to a gene: 6. The CDR3 totals 16 residues. CDR1 is SGHAT and CDR2 is FQNNGV in the germline V gene. The CDR3 nucleotides read TGTGCCAGCAGCTTATCTTCTGCGGGGGGCACCGGGGAGCTGTTTTTT. It is translated as CASSLSSAGGTGELFF.

The gene calls are TRBV19 and TRBJ2-1; 7 bases fit TRBD2. Germline trimming cut 1 base from V and 0 bases from J; bases unmatched to any gene: 18. The CDR3 has 21 amino acids. CDR1 is LNHDA and CDR2 is SQIVND in the germline V gene (reference sequence). Written as DNA, the CDR3 is TGTGCCAGTAGTATAGTTTTTTCTTTGAGCGGGATTACCAGCTCCTACAATGAGCAGTTCTTC. Amino acids: CASSIVFSLSGITSSYNEQFF.

V and J are TRBV7-2 and TRBJ2-2, with a possible D match to TRBD1 (6 bases). Germline assignment: CDR1 SGHTA and CDR2 FQGNSA. With 2 bases removed from V and 1 base from J, the gap between germline ends came to 11 bases. This CDR3 is 16 amino acids long. Here the CDR3 reads CASSLTGTRNTGELFF. The CDR3 DNA follows: TGTGCCAGCAGCTTAACCGGGACAAGGAACACCGGGGAGCTGTTTTTT.

This chain uses TRBV9 with TRBJ2-1, with D unclear. CDR3 size: 14 residues. Germline values: CDR1 SGDLS, CDR2 YYNGEE. V was clipped by 0 bases and J by 5 bases, with 9 bases between them. The DNA for the CDR3 is TGTGCCAGCAGCGTAGCTACTGGGCACAATGAGCAGTTCTTC. Encoded protein: CASSVATGHNEQFF.

V gene TRBV30 combines with J gene TRBJ1-1; D ambiguous. V was clipped by 3 bases and J by 5 bases, with 7 bases between them. Germline V gives CDR1 GTSNPN, CDR2 SVGIG (reference sequence). The CDR3 extends over 11 amino acids. CDR3 sequence reads: CAWRLRTEAFF. In DNA, the CDR3 is TGTGCCTGGAGGCTAAGGACTGAAGCTTTCTTT.